This T cell receptor (beta chain) was found in a study of CD8 T cells in Susac syndrome. The V gene end was trimmed by 4 bases and the J gene end by 6 bases; junction bases not matched to a gene: 9. The CDR3 extends over 17 amino acids. CDR1 and CDR2 from the germline V gene are MDHEN and SYDVKM. Random-hexamer reverse transcription was applied to roughly 0.5 to 1 ug RNA. Using its own MiXCR run on the immunoSEQ multiplex PCR reads, TCRdb lists one record per CDR3 protein. The sample has over 15,000 distinct CDR3 sequences, approximately 96% seen once. Sequencing of TCR beta was performed on blood CD8+ and CD4+ T cells.

The material sequenced was CD8+ T cells from PBMCs. The clonotype originates from a human donor in good health. J is TRBJ2-4 and V is TRBV28; 13 nucleotides line up with TRBD2. CDR3 DNA: TGTGCCAGCAGTTCTTGGACTAGCGGGAGCCGTGGAAACATTCAGTACTTC. Translated, it gives CASSSWTSGSRGNIQYF.